Included here is one T cell receptor beta chain sequence, with context. Its antigen is not identified. TCRdb re-called the reads with MiXCR, one entry per CDR3 protein. Of 800,000 to 950,000 distinct CDR3 sequences in the sample, around a third are singletons; the top ten hold roughly 12%. CDR1 LNHDA and CDR2 SQIVND come from the germline V gene (reference sequence). The CDR3 has 11 residues. Trimming removed 10 bases at V and 16 bases at J, with 20 bases between. This sample is drawn from a study of T cell repertoires in cytomegalovirus infection. Study information: Selection of CMV epitopes for the study included recently identified HLA-C-restricted and well-studied HLA-B-restricted ones. Carrying CMV and the relevant HLA type showed in public TCR beta signatures. Whole-study results and caveats: HLA-C-restricted CMV-specific TCR beta clonotypes prevailed in the ex vivo response.

This chain joins TRBV19 and TRBJ2-4; D unclear. The starting material was cultured CD8+ T cells from PBMCs, obtained from culture after CMV antigen stimulation. The receptor was derived from a human donor in good health (CMV status not recorded). Some clones in this sample may be carry-over from other donors' samples. The CDR3, as DNA: TGTGCCACCACTCTCGGGCATCAGATCTACTTC. The encoded protein is CATTLGHQIYF.